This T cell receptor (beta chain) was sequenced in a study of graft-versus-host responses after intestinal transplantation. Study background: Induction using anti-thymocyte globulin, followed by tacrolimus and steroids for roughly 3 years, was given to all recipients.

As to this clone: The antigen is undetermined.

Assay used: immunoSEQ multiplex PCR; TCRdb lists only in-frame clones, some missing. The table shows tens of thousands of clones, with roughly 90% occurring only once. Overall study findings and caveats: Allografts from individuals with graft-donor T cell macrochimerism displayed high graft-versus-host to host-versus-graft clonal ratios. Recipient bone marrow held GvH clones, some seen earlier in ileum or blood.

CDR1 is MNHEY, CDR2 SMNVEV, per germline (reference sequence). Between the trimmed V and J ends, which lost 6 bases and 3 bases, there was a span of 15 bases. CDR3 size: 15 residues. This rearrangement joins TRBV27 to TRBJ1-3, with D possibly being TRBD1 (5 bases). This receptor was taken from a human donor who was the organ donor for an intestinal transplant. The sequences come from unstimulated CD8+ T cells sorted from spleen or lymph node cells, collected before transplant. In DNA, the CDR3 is TGTGCCAGCAGCGGCCGGGGGTCTGATGGAAACACCATATATTTT. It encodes CASSGRGSDGNTIYF.